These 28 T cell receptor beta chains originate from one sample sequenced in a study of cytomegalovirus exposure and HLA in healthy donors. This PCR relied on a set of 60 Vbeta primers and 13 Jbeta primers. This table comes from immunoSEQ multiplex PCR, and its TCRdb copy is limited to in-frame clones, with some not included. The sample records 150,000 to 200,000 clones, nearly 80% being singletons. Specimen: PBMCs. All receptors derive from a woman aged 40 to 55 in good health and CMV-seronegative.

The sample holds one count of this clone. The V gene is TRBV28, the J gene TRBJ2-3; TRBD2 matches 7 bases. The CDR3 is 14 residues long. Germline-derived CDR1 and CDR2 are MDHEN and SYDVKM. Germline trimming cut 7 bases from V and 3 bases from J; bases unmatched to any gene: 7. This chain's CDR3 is CASTEASGTDTQYF. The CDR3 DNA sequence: TGTGCCAGCACTGAGGCTAGCGGAACAGATACGCAGTATTTT.

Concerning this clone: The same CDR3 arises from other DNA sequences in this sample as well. Here the CDR3 DNA reads TGTGCCAGTAGCTCACGGGACAGGCCTTCAATTCAGCCCCAGCATTTT. Residues: CASSSRDRPSIQPQHF. The chain has TRBV19 and TRBJ1-5, with 8 bases lining up with TRBD1. CDR3 size: 16 residues. Trimming removed 6 bases from V and 6 bases from J; junction bases left unmatched: 13. Germline values: CDR1 LNHDA, CDR2 SQIVND (reference sequence). Supplemented by reference TRBV19 and TRBJ1-5, the full variable domain reads DGGITQSPKYLFRKEGQNVTLSCEQNLNHDAMYWYRQDPGQGLRLIYYSQIVNDFQKGDIAEGYSVSREKKESFPLTVTSAQKNPTAFYLCASSSRDRPSIQPQHFGDGTRLSIL.

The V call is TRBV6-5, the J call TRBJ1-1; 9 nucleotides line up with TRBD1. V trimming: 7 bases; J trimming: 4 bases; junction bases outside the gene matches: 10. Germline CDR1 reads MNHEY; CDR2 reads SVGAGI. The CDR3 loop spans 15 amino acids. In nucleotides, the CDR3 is TGTGCCAGCAAGCCCCTGACAGGGGGATTCACTGAAGCTTTCTTT. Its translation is CASKPLTGGFTEAFF.

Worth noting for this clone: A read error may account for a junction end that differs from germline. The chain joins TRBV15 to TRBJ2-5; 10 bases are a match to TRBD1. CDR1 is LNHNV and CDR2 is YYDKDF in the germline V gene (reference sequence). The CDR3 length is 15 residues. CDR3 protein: CATSGDRGRGETQYF. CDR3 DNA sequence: TGTGCCACCAGCGGAGACAGGGGGCGCGGGGAGACCCAGTACTTC.

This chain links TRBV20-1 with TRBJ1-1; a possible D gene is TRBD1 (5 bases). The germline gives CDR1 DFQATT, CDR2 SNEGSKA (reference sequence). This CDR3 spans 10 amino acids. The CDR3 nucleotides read TGCAGAGCTGGACATCTTGAAGCTTTCTTT. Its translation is CRAGHLEAFF.

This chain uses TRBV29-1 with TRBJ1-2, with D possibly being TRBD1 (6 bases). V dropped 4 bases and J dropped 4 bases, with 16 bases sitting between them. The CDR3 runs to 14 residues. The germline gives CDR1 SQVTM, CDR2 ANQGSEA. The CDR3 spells CSVGSRGGGYGYTF. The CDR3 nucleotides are TGCAGCGTTGGTAGTAGGGGGGGAGGCTATGGCTACACCTTC.

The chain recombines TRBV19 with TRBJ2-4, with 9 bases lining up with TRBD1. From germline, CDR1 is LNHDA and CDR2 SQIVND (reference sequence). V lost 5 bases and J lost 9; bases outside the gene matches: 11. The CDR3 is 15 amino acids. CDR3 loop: CASSDLQTGGFIQYF. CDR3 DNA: TGTGCCAGTAGTGACCTGCAGACAGGGGGATTCATTCAGTACTTC.

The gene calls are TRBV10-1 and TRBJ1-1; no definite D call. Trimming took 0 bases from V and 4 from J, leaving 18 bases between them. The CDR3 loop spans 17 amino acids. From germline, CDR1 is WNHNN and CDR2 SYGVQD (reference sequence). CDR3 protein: CASSESDLRQRGTEAFF. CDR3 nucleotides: TGCGCCAGCAGTGAGTCGGATTTGCGCCAACGGGGCACTGAAGCTTTCTTT.

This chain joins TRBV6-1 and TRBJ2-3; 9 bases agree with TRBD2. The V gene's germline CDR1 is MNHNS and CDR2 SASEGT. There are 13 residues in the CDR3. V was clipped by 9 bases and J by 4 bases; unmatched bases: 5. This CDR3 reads CASGGGVSDTQYF. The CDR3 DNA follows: TGTGCCAGTGGCGGGGGGGTATCAGATACGCAGTATTTT.

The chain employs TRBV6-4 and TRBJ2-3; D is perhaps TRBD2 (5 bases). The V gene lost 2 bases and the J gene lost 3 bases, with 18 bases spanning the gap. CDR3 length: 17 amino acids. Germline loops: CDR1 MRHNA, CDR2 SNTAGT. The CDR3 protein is CASSDVLALFRTDTQYF. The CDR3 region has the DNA TGTGCCAGCAGTGACGTGTTAGCGTTATTTCGGACAGATACGCAGTATTTT.

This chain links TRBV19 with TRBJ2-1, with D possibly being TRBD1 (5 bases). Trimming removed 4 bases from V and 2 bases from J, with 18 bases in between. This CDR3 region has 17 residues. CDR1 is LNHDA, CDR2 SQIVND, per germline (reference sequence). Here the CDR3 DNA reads TGTGCCAGTAGTAGGCAGGGCTCAGGGAAAGCCTACAATGAGCAGTTCTTC. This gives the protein CASSRQGSGKAYNEQFF.

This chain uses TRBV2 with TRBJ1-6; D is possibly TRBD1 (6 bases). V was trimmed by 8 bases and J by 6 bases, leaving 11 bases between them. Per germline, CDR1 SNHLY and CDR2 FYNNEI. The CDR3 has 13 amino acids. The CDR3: CASRTEANSPLHF. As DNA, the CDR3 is TGTGCCAGCCGGACAGAAGCTAATTCACCCCTCCACTTT.

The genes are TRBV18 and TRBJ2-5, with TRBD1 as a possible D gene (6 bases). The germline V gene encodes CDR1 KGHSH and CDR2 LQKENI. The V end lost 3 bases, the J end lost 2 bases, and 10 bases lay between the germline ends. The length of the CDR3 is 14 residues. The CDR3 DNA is TGTGCCAGCTCACCGAAAGGGGGACAAGAGACCCAGTACTTC. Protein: CASSPKGGQETQYF. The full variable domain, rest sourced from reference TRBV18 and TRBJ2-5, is NAGVMQNPRHLVRRRGQEARLRCSPMKGHSHVYWYRQLPEEGLKFMVYLQKENIIDESGMPKERFSAEFPKEGPSILRIQQVVRGDSAAYFCASSPKGGQETQYFGPGTRLLVL.

The CDR3 loop is CASSRTANYGYTF. CDR3 DNA sequence: TGTGCCAGCAGTAGGACAGCAAACTATGGCTACACCTTC. The chain joins TRBV27 to TRBJ1-2; the D gene is possibly TRBD1 (6 bases). Germline V lookup: CDR1 MNHEY, CDR2 SMNVEV (reference sequence). The CDR3 has 13 residues. The V and J ends lost 5 bases and 2 bases respectively, with 9 bases between them.

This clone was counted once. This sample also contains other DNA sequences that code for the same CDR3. CDR3 protein: CASSFQGNIQYF. In DNA, the CDR3 is TGTGCCAGCAGTTTCCAGGGGAACATTCAGTACTTC. The V gene is TRBV28, the J gene TRBJ2-4, with D maybe TRBD1 (6 bases). Germline lookup yields CDR1 MDHEN and CDR2 SYDVKM. Trimming took off 3 bases at V and 7 bases at J, with 7 bases between the two ends. This CDR3 has 12 residues.

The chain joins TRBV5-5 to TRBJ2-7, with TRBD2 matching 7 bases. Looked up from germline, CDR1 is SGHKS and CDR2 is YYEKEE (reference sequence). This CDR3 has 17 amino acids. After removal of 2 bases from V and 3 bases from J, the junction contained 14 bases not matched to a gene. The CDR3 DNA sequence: TGTGCCAGCAGCTTAGTTTCCGGGGGGTCGGGTCTCTACGAGCAGTACTTC. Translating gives CASSLVSGGSGLYEQYF.

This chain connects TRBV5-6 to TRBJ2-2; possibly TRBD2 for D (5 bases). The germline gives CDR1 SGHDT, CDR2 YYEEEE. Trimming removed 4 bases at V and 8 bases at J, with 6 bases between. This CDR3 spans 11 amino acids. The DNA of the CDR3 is TGTGCCAGCAGCCGGACTGGGGAGCTGTTTTTT. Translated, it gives CASSRTGELFF.

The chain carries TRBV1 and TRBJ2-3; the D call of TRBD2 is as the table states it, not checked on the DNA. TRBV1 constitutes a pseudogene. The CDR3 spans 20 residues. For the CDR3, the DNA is TGCACCAGCAGCCAACTACCTAACCTCGGGACTCCCCGACCAGCATATACGCAGTATTTT. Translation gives CTSSQLPNLGTPRPAYTQYF.

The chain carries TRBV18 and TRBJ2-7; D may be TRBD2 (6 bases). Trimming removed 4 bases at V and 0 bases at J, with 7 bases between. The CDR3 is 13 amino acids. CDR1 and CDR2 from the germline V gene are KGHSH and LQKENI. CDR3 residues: CASSRDSSYEQYF. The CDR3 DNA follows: TGTGCCAGCTCACGGGACTCCTCCTACGAGCAGTACTTC.

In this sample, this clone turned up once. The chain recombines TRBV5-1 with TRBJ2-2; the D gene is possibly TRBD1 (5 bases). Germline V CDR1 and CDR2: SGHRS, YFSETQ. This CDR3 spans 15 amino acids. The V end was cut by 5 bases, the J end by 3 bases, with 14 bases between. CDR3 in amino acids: CASRRGDSHTGELFF. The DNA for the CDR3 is TGCGCCAGCAGGCGTGGAGACAGTCACACCGGGGAGCTGTTTTTT.

This chain's CDR3 is CASSLNRGGYTF. The CDR3 region has the DNA TGTGCCAGCAGCTTGAATAGGGGTGGCTACACCTTC. The genes are TRBV5-6 and TRBJ1-2, with a tentative D call TRBD1 (5 bases). There are 12 residues in the CDR3. V was shortened by 1 base and J by 7 bases, with 8 bases between the two germline ends. The germline V gene encodes CDR1 SGHDT and CDR2 YYEEEE.

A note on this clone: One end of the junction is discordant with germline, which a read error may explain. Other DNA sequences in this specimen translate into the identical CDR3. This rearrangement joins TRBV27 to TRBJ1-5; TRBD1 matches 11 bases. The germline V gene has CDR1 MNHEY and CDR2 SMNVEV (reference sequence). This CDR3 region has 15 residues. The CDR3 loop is CASSRGQGANQPQHF. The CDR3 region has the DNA TGCGCCAGCAGCCGAGGACAGGGGGCGAATCAGCCCCAGCATTTT.

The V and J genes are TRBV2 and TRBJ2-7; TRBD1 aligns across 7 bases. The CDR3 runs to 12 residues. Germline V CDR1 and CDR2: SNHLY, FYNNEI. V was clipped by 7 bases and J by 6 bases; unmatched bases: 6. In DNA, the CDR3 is TGTGCCAGCAATCAGGGGGATGGCGAGCAGTACTTC. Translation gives CASNQGDGEQYF.

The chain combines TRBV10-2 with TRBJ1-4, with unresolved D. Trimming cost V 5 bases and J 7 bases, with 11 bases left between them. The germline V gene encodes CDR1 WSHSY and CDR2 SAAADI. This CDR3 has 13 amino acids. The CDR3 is CASSLSGIEKLFF. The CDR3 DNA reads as TGCGCCAGCAGTTTGTCGGGGATTGAAAAACTGTTTTTT.

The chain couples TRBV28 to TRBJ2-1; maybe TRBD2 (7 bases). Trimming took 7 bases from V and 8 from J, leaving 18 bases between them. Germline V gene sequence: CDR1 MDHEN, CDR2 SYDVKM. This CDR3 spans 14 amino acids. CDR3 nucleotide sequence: TGTGCCAGCATGAGAGGGGGGGCCGGGGATGAGCAGTTCTTC. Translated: CASMRGGAGDEQFF.

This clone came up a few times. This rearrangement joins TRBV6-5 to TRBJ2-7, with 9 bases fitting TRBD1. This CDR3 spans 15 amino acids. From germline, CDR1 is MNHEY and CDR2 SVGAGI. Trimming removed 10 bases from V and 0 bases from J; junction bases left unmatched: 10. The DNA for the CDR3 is TGTGCCACCAAGAACAGGGGGCGAAACTCCTACGAGCAGTACTTC. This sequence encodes CATKNRGRNSYEQYF.

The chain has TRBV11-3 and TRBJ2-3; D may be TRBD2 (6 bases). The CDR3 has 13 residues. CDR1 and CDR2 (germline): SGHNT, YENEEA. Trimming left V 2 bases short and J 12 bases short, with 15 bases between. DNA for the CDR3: TGTGCCAGCAGCTTAAGGTCGGGGGTACCACAGTATTTT. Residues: CASSLRSGVPQYF.

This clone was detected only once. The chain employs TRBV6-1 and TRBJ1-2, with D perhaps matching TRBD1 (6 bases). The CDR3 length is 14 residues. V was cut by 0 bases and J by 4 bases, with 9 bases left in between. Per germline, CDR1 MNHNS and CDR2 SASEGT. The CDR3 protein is CASSEALDSYGYTF. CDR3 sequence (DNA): TGTGCCAGCAGTGAAGCTCTGGACAGCTATGGCTACACCTTC.